What follows are 22 T cell receptor beta chains derived from one specimen sequenced in a study of CD8+ T cells in alopecia areata. Following extraction, RNA underwent reverse transcription to cDNA, which served as the sequencing template. Repertoires were generated with immunoSEQ multiplex PCR, while TCRdb's copy carries only in-frame clones and drops some. The profile shows 90,000 to 150,000 clones, 30% to 40% of them singletons. What was sequenced was CD4+ T cells sorted from blood. The receptors were sampled from a human donor with alopecia areata.

The chain employs TRBV7-2 and TRBJ2-7; tentative D call: TRBD2 (5 bases). The CDR3 totals 12 residues. Per the germline V gene, CDR1 is SGHTA and CDR2 is FQGNSA. Trimming took off 5 bases at V and 2 bases at J, with 7 bases between the two ends. Here the CDR3 reads CASSPGTYEQYF. The CDR3 DNA reads as TGTGCCAGCAGCCCCGGGACCTACGAGCAGTACTTC.

This clone came up a few times. The gene calls are TRBV29-1 and TRBJ2-1, with 10 bases aligning to TRBD2. CDR1 is SQVTM and CDR2 is ANQGSEA in the germline V gene. The CDR3 runs 13 residues. The V gene end was trimmed by 5 bases and the J gene end by 7 bases; junction bases not matched to a gene: 5. CDR3 sequence: CSVRAGGPNEQFF. CDR3 coding DNA: TGCAGCGTTCGAGCGGGAGGGCCGAATGAGCAGTTCTTC.

The V call is TRBV29-1, the J call TRBJ1-1, with 7 bases lining up with TRBD1. J was trimmed by 1 base and V by 4 bases; bases with no gene match: 3. The CDR3 is 13 amino acids. CDR1 is SQVTM and CDR2 is ANQGSEA in the germline V gene. CDR3 sequence: CSVVQGTNTEAFF. The CDR3 bases are TGCAGCGTTGTACAGGGGACGAACACTGAAGCTTTCTTT.

The V gene is TRBV7-9, the J gene TRBJ2-1; TRBD1 aligns across 7 bases. CDR1 is SEHNR, CDR2 FQNEAQ, per germline (reference sequence). The CDR3 contains 15 residues. V gave up 5 bases and J gave up 2 bases; unmatched junction bases: 6. CDR3 loop: CASSPQGSPYNEQFF. In nucleotides, the CDR3 is TGTGCCAGCAGCCCACAGGGGTCCCCCTACAATGAGCAGTTCTTC.

This clone has more than one count but fewer than ten. The chain carries TRBV29-1 and TRBJ1-1, with D tentatively TRBD1 (5 bases). V was cut by 5 bases and J by 1 base, with 8 bases left in between. Looked up from germline, CDR1 is SQVTM and CDR2 is ANQGSEA. The length of the CDR3 is 12 residues. CDR3 sequence: CSVNGANTEAFF. DNA of the CDR3: TGCAGCGTTAACGGGGCGAACACTGAAGCTTTCTTT.

This clone was found a few times. This chain links TRBV5-1 with TRBJ2-2; D not certain. The CDR3 spans 14 residues. The V end lost 5 bases, the J end lost 0 bases, and 8 bases lay between the germline ends. Germline CDR1 reads SGHRS; CDR2 reads YFSETQ. CDR3 amino acids: CASRDLANTGELFF. The CDR3 DNA reads TGCGCCAGCAGGGACCTCGCGAACACCGGGGAGCTGTTTTTT.

In this sample, this clone turned up once. The V and J genes are TRBV4-3 and TRBJ1-5; possible D gene TRBD1, 6 bases. Germline V gives CDR1 LGHNA, CDR2 YSLEER. The CDR3 is 15 amino acids. The germline V and J ends were trimmed by 0 bases and 6 bases, with 12 bases remaining between them. The CDR3 sequence is CASSQENRAAQPQHF. CDR3 nucleotide sequence: TGCGCCAGCAGCCAAGAAAACAGGGCGGCTCAGCCCCAGCATTTT.

The chain carries TRBV29-1 and TRBJ1-1, with D uncertain. Germline V gene sequence: CDR1 SQVTM, CDR2 ANQGSEA. V was shortened by 6 bases and J by 1 base, with 18 bases between the two germline ends. CDR3 length: 15 amino acids. The CDR3 sequence: CSVQTNTVSNTEAFF. CDR3 coding DNA: TGCAGCGTCCAAACGAACACGGTATCGAACACTGAAGCTTTCTTT.

The chain links TRBV29-1 to TRBJ1-4; D not resolved. CDR3 length: 13 amino acids. V lost 3 bases to trimming and J lost 9 bases, with 14 bases between them. Germline assignment: CDR1 SQVTM and CDR2 ANQGSEA. The CDR3 nucleotides are TGCAGCGTTGAGTGGACCCCGGTGAAAAAACTGTTTTTT. Amino acid sequence: CSVEWTPVKKLFF.

The V call is TRBV28, the J call TRBJ2-1; 8 nucleotides match TRBD1. Germline V gene data show CDR1 as MDHEN and CDR2 as SYDVKM. V trimming: 1 base; J trimming: 10 bases; junction bases outside the gene matches: 6. This CDR3 region has 14 residues. The CDR3 loop reads CASSLYQGAGEQFF. CDR3 DNA: TGTGCCAGCAGTTTATACCAGGGGGCAGGGGAGCAGTTCTTC.

The chain has TRBV7-2 and TRBJ2-3; D unresolved. There are 14 residues in the CDR3. Trimming stripped 3 bases from V and 2 bases from J, with 9 bases between. Germline CDR1 is SGHTA and CDR2 is FQGNSA. CDR3 loop: CASSLTAPTDTQYF. The CDR3 coding sequence is TGTGCCAGCAGCTTGACCGCCCCCACAGATACGCAGTATTTT.

The chain carries TRBV5-1 and TRBJ2-7; no clear D. V was clipped by 0 bases and J by 5 bases, with 12 bases between them. Germline assignment: CDR1 SGHRS and CDR2 YFSETQ. CDR3 size: 14 residues. The CDR3 protein is CASSLEHQSNEQYF. The DNA for the CDR3 is TGCGCCAGCAGCTTGGAACACCAATCCAACGAGCAGTACTTC.

This clone was recorded only once. V gene TRBV6-6 combines with J gene TRBJ1-2; 11 positions agree with TRBD1. CDR3 length equals 14 residues. V gave up 6 bases and J gave up 5 bases; unmatched junction bases: 5. Germline V gene data show CDR1 as MNHNY and CDR2 as SVGAGI (reference sequence). The CDR3 is CASSLGQGAYGYTF. CDR3 in DNA: TGTGCCAGCAGCCTCGGACAGGGGGCGTATGGCTACACCTTC.

V usage is TRBV5-4 and J usage is TRBJ2-7; the D is unclear. Trimming took 0 bases from V and 0 from J, leaving 4 bases between them. The length of the CDR3 is 13 residues. Looked up from germline, CDR1 is SGHNT and CDR2 is YYREEE (reference sequence). Written as DNA, the CDR3 is TGTGCCAGCAGCTTGGTTCACTCCTACGAGCAGTACTTC. This encodes CASSLVHSYEQYF.

V gene TRBV30 combines with J gene TRBJ1-1, with TRBD1 as a possible D gene (5 bases). The germline V gene encodes CDR1 GTSNPN and CDR2 SVGIG (reference sequence). Trimming removed 1 base at V and 13 bases at J, with 13 bases between. The CDR3 runs 11 residues. The CDR3 sequence: CAWSAGAYLFF. The CDR3 DNA reads TGTGCCTGGAGTGCCGGGGCGTATCTTTTCTTT.

The CDR3 DNA reads as TGCAGCGCCAAAGCGGGAGGGAGCACAGATACGCAGTATTTT. Translated, it gives CSAKAGGSTDTQYF. The gene calls are TRBV29-1 and TRBJ2-3; 10 bases line up with TRBD2. Unmatched junction bases numbered 4, after V lost 7 bases and J lost 0 bases. From germline, CDR1 is SQVTM and CDR2 ANQGSEA. This CDR3 has 14 amino acids.

The chain joins TRBV30 to TRBJ2-2; 9 nucleotides align to TRBD2. J was trimmed by 6 bases and V by 8 bases; bases with no gene match: 13. The CDR3 has 15 amino acids. CDR1 is GTSNPN and CDR2 is SVGIG in the germline V gene (reference sequence). CDR3 in amino acids: CAGLSGAGGPGELFF. In DNA, the CDR3 is TGTGCCGGTCTCTCGGGAGCGGGAGGCCCCGGGGAGCTGTTTTTT.

This clone was counted a few times. In DNA form, the CDR3 reads TGCAGCGTTGTTGGGGCAGAGACCCAGTACTTC. Translation: CSVVGAETQYF. The chain employs TRBV29-1 and TRBJ2-5; D is possibly TRBD1 (5 bases). Germline CDR1 SQVTM, CDR2 ANQGSEA. Trimming left V 4 bases short and J 4 bases short, with 7 bases between. This CDR3 is 11 amino acids long.

This rearrangement joins TRBV28 to TRBJ2-5; D is perhaps TRBD1 (6 bases). Trimming left V 2 bases short and J 5 bases short, with 9 bases between. This CDR3 is 13 amino acids long. Germline V gene lookup returns CDR1 MDHEN and CDR2 SYDVKM. The CDR3 DNA reads TGTGCCAGCAGTTTAGCAGGGGCGGAGACCCAGTACTTC. It codes for CASSLAGAETQYF.

The rearrangement links TRBV30 to TRBJ2-2, with TRBD1 matching 9 bases. This CDR3 has 17 amino acids. Unmatched junction bases numbered 12, after V lost 0 bases and J lost 7 bases. CDR1 is GTSNPN and CDR2 is SVGIG in the germline V gene (reference sequence). The DNA of the CDR3 is TGTGCCTGGAGTGTACCCCTAGGGACAGGGAGTGGCGGGGAGCTGTTTTTT. This gives the protein CAWSVPLGTGSGGELFF.

Here the CDR3 reads CAIKSHGTGEHGYTF. In DNA, the CDR3 is TGTGCCATCAAATCCCACGGGACAGGGGAACATGGCTACACCTTC. V is TRBV27 and J is TRBJ1-2, with 10 bases matching TRBD1. Germline V gene lookup returns CDR1 MNHEY and CDR2 SMNVEV (reference sequence). The CDR3 loop spans 15 amino acids. J lost 6 bases, V lost 10 bases, and 14 bases had no gene match.

The chain links TRBV29-1 to TRBJ2-3; 8 bases fit TRBD2. This CDR3 has 13 residues. Germline V lookup: CDR1 SQVTM, CDR2 ANQGSEA. The V and J ends lost 8 bases and 6 bases, in that order; junction bases with no gene match: 10. The CDR3 bases are TGCAGCCTTCGAGCGGGAGTATCTGATACGCAGTATTTT. It codes for CSLRAGVSDTQYF.